The 21 T cell receptor beta chains below all came from one sample that was sequenced in a study of blood T cell repertoires in COVID-19. Assay: immunoSEQ multiplex PCR; the TCRdb copy retains only in-frame clones and omits some. This table has 340,000 or so clones, more than 70% appearing once. The sample comprised peripheral blood. All receptors come from a man aged 30-40 years with active or convalescent COVID-19.

The genes are TRBV7-2 and TRBJ1-6; possible D gene TRBD1, 5 bases. Germline assignment: CDR1 SGHTA and CDR2 FQGNSA. V was cut by 6 bases and J by 0 bases, with 12 bases left in between. The CDR3 sequence is 16 residues long. The CDR3, as DNA: TGTGCCAGCAGTTCGACAGTTGGCTCCTATAATTCACCCCTCCACTTT. It translates to CASSSTVGSYNSPLHF.

The chain employs TRBV21-1 and TRBJ2-1; the D call of TRBD2 is as the table states it, not checked on the DNA. TRBV21-1 is tagged as a pseudogene. The CDR3 has 15 amino acids. The CDR3 loop reads CASSRGLAAYNEQFF. The CDR3 region has the DNA TGTGCCAGCAGTCGCGGACTAGCGGCCTACAATGAGCAGTTCTTC.

V and J are TRBV28 and TRBJ1-5; D is ambiguous. The CDR3 length is 16 residues. Trimming stripped 4 bases from V and 0 bases from J, with 13 bases between. The germline CDR1 and CDR2 sequences are MDHEN and SYDVKM. CDR3 region: CASSSDSDYSNQPQHF. As DNA, the CDR3 is TGTGCCAGCAGTTCGGACTCAGACTATAGCAATCAGCCCCAGCATTTT.

This chain joins TRBV7-3 and TRBJ2-1; D is perhaps TRBD2 (7 bases). Trimming took off 5 bases at V and 7 bases at J, with 15 bases between the two ends. The CDR3 sequence is 14 residues long. Germline loops: CDR1 SGHTA, CDR2 FQGTGA. The CDR3 region is CASSVTGGRNEQFF. CDR3 nucleotides: TGTGCCAGCAGCGTGACGGGGGGCCGGAATGAGCAGTTCTTC. The entire variable domain, with the rest obtained from reference TRBV7-3 and TRBJ2-1, is as follows: GAGVSQTPSNKVTEKGKYVELRCDPISGHTALYWYRQSLGQGPEFLIYFQGTGAADDSGLPNDRFFAVRPEGSVSTLKIQRTERGDSAVYLCASSVTGGRNEQFFGPGTRLTVL.

This chain uses TRBV4-3 with TRBJ2-1, with D perhaps matching TRBD1 (6 bases). Germline V gene data show CDR1 as LGHNA and CDR2 as YSLEER. V shed 3 bases and J shed 8 bases, with 17 bases lying between them. CDR3 length equals 15 residues. This CDR3 reads CASSQSFGGGYEQFF. CDR3 nucleotide sequence: TGCGCCAGCAGCCAGTCCTTTGGTGGGGGCTATGAGCAGTTCTTC.

The chain joins TRBV28 to TRBJ2-3; 13 nucleotides match TRBD2. From germline, CDR1 is MDHEN and CDR2 SYDVKM. There are 17 residues in the CDR3. The trim removed 0 bases at V and 0 bases at J, leaving 0 bases unmatched. CDR3: CASSLWTSGGSTDTQYF. CDR3 nucleotides: TGTGCCAGCAGTTTATGGACTAGCGGGGGGAGCACAGATACGCAGTATTTT.

The chain employs TRBV6-2 or TRBV6-3 and TRBJ2-2, with 10 bases lining up with TRBD2. The CDR3 loop spans 15 amino acids. J was trimmed by 2 bases and V by 5 bases; bases with no gene match: 2. Germline loops: CDR1 MNHEY, CDR2 SVGEGT. CDR3 region: CASSRTSGNTGELFF. CDR3 nucleotides: TGTGCCAGCAGTCGGACTAGCGGTAACACCGGGGAGCTGTTTTTT.

The chain couples TRBV29-1 to TRBJ1-1, with 7 bases lining up with TRBD1. The CDR3 totals 14 residues. CDR1 and CDR2 (germline): SQVTM, ANQGSEA. The junction had 7 bases not matched to a gene; V was cut back by 2 bases and J by 4 bases. CDR3 sequence: CSVELGGDGTEAFF. The CDR3 region has the DNA TGCAGCGTTGAACTAGGGGGCGATGGCACTGAAGCTTTCTTT.

The CDR3 reads CASSLWGAGKETQYF. CDR3 nucleotide sequence: TGTGCCAGCAGTTTATGGGGTGCCGGGAAAGAGACCCAGTACTTC. The chain joins TRBV28 to TRBJ2-5; D is perhaps TRBD2 (5 bases). V lost 0 bases to trimming and J lost 3 bases, with 11 bases between them. There are 15 residues in the CDR3. The germline CDR1 and CDR2 sequences are MDHEN and SYDVKM.

The V and J genes are TRBV19 and TRBJ1-4; 9 bases agree with TRBD1. Trimming took 9 bases from V and 8 from J; bases not matched to a gene: 7. This CDR3 contains 13 residues. Germline V gene data show CDR1 as LNHDA and CDR2 as SQIVND (reference sequence). Here the CDR3 DNA reads TGTGCCAGCTGGGACAGGGCAAGGGAAAAACTGTTTTTT. Translated: CASWDRAREKLFF.

This clone was seen a few times. The rearrangement joins TRBV5-1 to TRBJ1-6, with 8 bases that match TRBD1. Germline CDR1 is SGHRS and CDR2 is YFSETQ. V shed 4 bases, J shed 7 bases, and the junction held 13 bases outside the gene matches. The length of the CDR3 is 17 residues. CDR3 sequence reads: CASSNQDRTGSNSPLHF. The CDR3, as DNA: TGCGCCAGCAGCAATCAGGATCGGACAGGGAGCAATTCACCCCTCCACTTT.

V gene TRBV5-1 combines with J gene TRBJ2-3; D is unresolved. The CDR3 runs to 14 residues. The germline CDR1 and CDR2 sequences are SGHRS and YFSETQ. V was cut by 5 bases and J by 0 bases, with 10 bases left in between. This CDR3 is CASRQDSSTDTQYF. DNA of the CDR3: TGCGCCAGCAGACAAGACTCTAGCACAGATACGCAGTATTTT.

This clone was observed once. This sequence joins TRBV6-1 and TRBJ2-7; tentative D call: TRBD1 (5 bases). Germline V CDR1 and CDR2: MNHNS, SASEGT. The CDR3 spans 14 residues. V lost 0 bases, J lost 0 bases, and 6 bases lay in between. Here the CDR3 DNA reads TGTGCCAGCAGTGAAGCGACAGCCTCCTACGAGCAGTACTTC. Protein: CASSEATASYEQYF.

This chain uses TRBV14 with TRBJ2-5, with D possibly matching TRBD1 (6 bases). The germline V gene has CDR1 SGHDN and CDR2 FVKESK. CDR3 size: 15 residues. Trimming shortened V by 0 bases and J by 1 base, and 9 bases separated the two germline ends. The CDR3 nucleotides read TGTGCCAGCAGCCAAGACTGGACAGCCCAAGAGACCCAGTACTTC. Translation: CASSQDWTAQETQYF. Using reference TRBV14 and TRBJ2-5 for the parts outside the CDR3, the full variable domain is EAGVTQFPSHSVIEKGQTVTLRCDPISGHDNLYWYRRVMGKEIKFLLHFVKESKQDESGMPNNRFLAERTGGTYSTLKVQPAELEDSGVYFCASSQDWTAQETQYFGPGTRLLVL.

The V call is TRBV5-1, the J call TRBJ2-1; the match to TRBD1 covers 8 bases. The CDR3 loop spans 15 amino acids. J gave up 2 bases and V 0 bases, and 1 base lay outside the gene matches. Germline V gives CDR1 SGHRS, CDR2 YFSETQ. Here the CDR3 reads CASSLGTGTYNEQFF. In DNA form, the CDR3 reads TGCGCCAGCAGCTTGGGGACAGGGACCTACAATGAGCAGTTCTTC.

The rearrangement joins TRBV6-2 or TRBV6-3 to TRBJ2-7, with D maybe TRBD1 (8 bases). V was cut by 2 bases and J by 6 bases, with 17 bases left in between. Germline V gene data show CDR1 as MNHEY and CDR2 as SVGEGT. This CDR3 has 15 residues. CDR3: CASSYPLDREGEQYF. CDR3 sequence (DNA): TGTGCCAGCAGTTACCCCCTGGACAGGGAGGGCGAGCAGTACTTC.

This sequence joins TRBV4-3 and TRBJ1-6, with a possible D match to TRBD1 (6 bases). Trimming removed 2 bases from V and 2 bases from J, with 10 bases in between. CDR1 and CDR2 from the germline V gene are LGHNA and YSLEER. This CDR3 spans 16 amino acids. In nucleotides, the CDR3 is TGCGCCAGCAGCCAACACCGGACAGCCTATAATTCACCCCTCCACTTT. This codes for CASSQHRTAYNSPLHF.

The chain recombines TRBV7-2 with TRBJ2-6; TRBD1 matches 7 bases. This CDR3 region has 15 residues. The J segment lost 4 bases and the V segment lost 5 bases, leaving 5 bases of the junction unmatched. From germline, CDR1 is SGHTA and CDR2 FQGNSA. The CDR3 nucleotides are TGTGCCAGCAGCCCCACCAGGGGGGGGGCCAACGTCCTGACTTTC. Encoded protein: CASSPTRGGANVLTF.

This clone was counted between two and nine times. The chain carries TRBV6-6 and TRBJ1-2; D possibly corresponds to TRBD1 (5 bases). The CDR3 has 14 residues. With 1 base removed from V and 5 bases from J, the gap between germline ends came to 11 bases. Germline assignment: CDR1 MNHNY and CDR2 SVGAGI (reference sequence). CDR3 in DNA: TGTGCCAGCAGTTACTTAGGGGACTATTATGGCTACACCTTC. Translated: CASSYLGDYYGYTF.

J is TRBJ1-2 and V is TRBV9; unclear D gene. CDR1 and CDR2 from the germline V gene are SGDLS and YYNGEE. The CDR3 is 12 amino acids. With 0 bases removed from V and 8 bases from J, the gap between germline ends came to 8 bases. The DNA of the CDR3 is TGTGCCAGCAGCGTAGTCGTGGGCGGCTACACCTTC. Protein: CASSVVVGGYTF.

J is TRBJ2-3 and V is TRBV7-2, with 7 bases matching TRBD2. The germline gives CDR1 SGHTA, CDR2 FQGNSA. The CDR3 has 16 residues. V trimming: 3 bases; J trimming: 3 bases; junction bases outside the gene matches: 9. This CDR3 is CASSFFVGLVTDTQYF. The CDR3 bases are TGTGCCAGCAGCTTTTTCGTAGGACTAGTTACAGATACGCAGTATTTT.